What follows are 18 T cell receptor beta chains derived from one specimen sequenced in a study of shared clonotypes between healthy human individuals. Some clones are missing from TCRdb's copy, which holds only in-frame ones; the method was immunoSEQ multiplex PCR. The sample includes 780,000 or so clones, around 77% of them seen just once. The sequenced sample was memory CD4+ T cells sorted from blood. Stated subset: CD45RA-negative fraction. The receptors originated from a woman in her thirties in good health.

V is TRBV11-3 and J is TRBJ1-5; a possible D gene is TRBD1 (6 bases). Germline V gene sequence: CDR1 SGHNT, CDR2 YENEEA. The CDR3 is 15 residues long. The V end lost 6 bases, the J end lost 2 bases, and 14 bases lay between the germline ends. CDR3 protein: CASSPREGGNQPQHF. CDR3 nucleotide sequence: TGTGCCAGCAGTCCGAGGGAGGGGGGCAATCAGCCCCAGCATTTT.

This chain uses TRBV19 with TRBJ2-7, with D possibly matching TRBD1 (5 bases). Deletions cut 6 bases from V and 3 bases from J, with 18 bases between. The CDR3 runs 15 residues. CDR1 is LNHDA and CDR2 is SQIVND in the germline V gene (reference sequence). CDR3 DNA sequence: TGTGCCAGTAGACAGGCCCCCCAGGGAAACTACGAGCAGTACTTC. Residues: CASRQAPQGNYEQYF.

V is TRBV5-1 and J is TRBJ2-2, with TRBD1 matching 7 bases. This CDR3 has 15 residues. V dropped 0 bases and J dropped 7; count of bases not matched to a gene: 6. Germline assignment: CDR1 SGHRS and CDR2 YFSETQ. CDR3 sequence reads: CASSLAGTEGGELFF. The CDR3 coding sequence is TGCGCCAGCAGCTTGGCCGGGACAGAGGGCGGGGAGCTGTTTTTT.

This rearrangement joins TRBV29-1 to TRBJ2-5; 7 bases line up with TRBD1. V dropped 6 bases and J dropped 4; count of bases not matched to a gene: 11. CDR1 is SQVTM, CDR2 ANQGSEA, per germline. There are 14 residues in the CDR3. The CDR3 is CSVTIQDRRETQYF. CDR3 sequence (DNA): TGCAGCGTCACCATTCAGGACAGGAGAGAGACCCAGTACTTC.

The gene calls are TRBV9 and TRBJ1-4, with TRBD1 matching over 11 bases. With V trimmed by 4 bases and J by 6 bases, 14 bases remained unmatched. Germline CDR1 reads SGDLS; CDR2 reads YYNGEE. The CDR3 is 18 residues long. As DNA, the CDR3 is TGTGCCAGCAGCCGACGTCCCGGGACAGGGGGGGTTTATGAAAAACTGTTTTTT. It is translated as CASSRRPGTGGVYEKLFF. Based on the CDR3 plus reference TRBV9 and TRBJ1-4, the full variable domain is DSGVTQTPKHLITATGQRVTLRCSPRSGDLSVYWYQQSLDQGLQFLIQYYNGEERAKGNILERFSAQQFPDLHSELNLSSLELGDSALYFCASSRRPGTGGVYEKLFFGSGTQLSVL.

This sequence joins TRBV5-1 and TRBJ2-1, with 12 bases that match TRBD2. J lost 8 bases, V lost 0 bases, and 6 bases had no gene match. The CDR3 consists of 16 residues. Germline V gives CDR1 SGHRS, CDR2 YFSETQ. In DNA, the CDR3 is TGCGCCAGCAGCTTGGGGACTAGCGGGAAGGGCTATGAGCAGTTCTTC. Protein: CASSLGTSGKGYEQFF.

The V call is TRBV7-2, the J call TRBJ2-1; 10 bases map to TRBD2. Germline V CDR1 and CDR2: SGHTA, FQGNSA. This CDR3 is 16 amino acids long. J was trimmed by 6 bases and V by 0 bases; bases with no gene match: 5. The DNA for the CDR3 is TGTGCCAGCAGCTTAGCGTTACTAGCGGGAATCAATGAGCAGTTCTTC. Amino acids: CASSLALLAGINEQFF.

CDR3 in amino acids: CASSKSGRNYNEQFF. The CDR3 DNA reads TGTGCCAGCAGCAAGAGCGGGAGGAACTACAATGAGCAGTTCTTC. This sequence joins TRBV6-5 and TRBJ2-1; 9 nucleotides align to TRBD2. The CDR3 length is 15 residues. Germline values: CDR1 MNHEY, CDR2 SVGAGI. With V trimmed by 6 bases and J by 3 bases, 6 bases remained unmatched.

The rearrangement links TRBV5-1 to TRBJ2-3, with 13 bases identical to TRBD2. The trim removed 1 base at V and 4 bases at J, leaving 9 bases unmatched. Germline lookup yields CDR1 SGHRS and CDR2 YFSETQ. The CDR3 extends over 18 amino acids. The CDR3 bases are TGCGCCAGCAGCTTGATGGGACTAGCGGGACGCACATCAGATACGCAGTATTTT. It codes for CASSLMGLAGRTSDTQYF. The whole variable domain, remainder taken from reference TRBV5-1 and TRBJ2-3, is KAGVTQTPRYLIKTRGQQVTLSCSPISGHRSVSWYQQTPGQGLQFLFEYFSETQRNKGNFPGRFSGRQFSNSRSEMNVSTLELGDSALYLCASSLMGLAGRTSDTQYFGPGTRLTVL.

The CDR3 loop is CASGLVVGTPNEQFF. In DNA form, the CDR3 reads TGTGCTAGTGGTTTGGTAGTCGGGACACCAAATGAGCAGTTCTTC. The chain links TRBV12-5 to TRBJ2-1; TRBD1 might be the D (6 bases). The CDR3 has 15 amino acids. CDR1 LGHNT and CDR2 FRNRAP come from the germline V gene. Trimming pared 0 bases from V and 7 bases from J, leaving 13 bases between.

This clone was seen only once. The rearrangement joins TRBV6-5 to TRBJ2-5; D may be TRBD2 (5 bases). The CDR3 is made up of 14 amino acids. With 2 bases removed from V and 5 bases from J, the gap between germline ends came to 12 bases. Germline CDR1 MNHEY, CDR2 SVGAGI. CDR3 loop: CASSYGIAFETQYF. CDR3 nucleotide sequence: TGTGCCAGCAGTTACGGGATAGCGTTCGAGACCCAGTACTTC.

The rearrangement uses TRBV28 and TRBJ2-4, with 8 bases that match TRBD2. With 5 bases clipped from V and 6 bases from J, the junction kept 9 bases outside the gene matches. Per germline, CDR1 MDHEN and CDR2 SYDVKM. CDR3 length: 15 residues. DNA for the CDR3: TGTGCCAGCAGTGGAGCGGGAGAGGTGGGAAACATTCAGTACTTC. This translates into CASSGAGEVGNIQYF.

The chain uses TRBV7-8 and TRBJ1-2; D is ambiguous. V was clipped by 5 bases and J by 1 base, with 17 bases between them. Germline CDR1 SGHVS, CDR2 FQNEAQ. The CDR3 runs 16 residues. CDR3 sequence (DNA): TGTGCCAGCAGCCGGACCTCGACTGCAAATAACTATGGCTACACCTTC. It is translated as CASSRTSTANNYGYTF.

This clone has more than one count but fewer than ten. This specimen includes other DNA sequences encoding the same CDR3. The chain links TRBV14 to TRBJ1-5, with D possibly TRBD1 on 5 matching bases. V dropped 1 base and J dropped 5 bases, with 9 bases sitting between them. This CDR3 is 14 amino acids long. CDR1 is SGHDN and CDR2 is FVKESK in the germline V gene. CDR3 sequence: CASSQAGVDQPQHF. The CDR3 bases are TGTGCCAGCAGCCAAGCGGGGGTCGATCAGCCCCAGCATTTT.

This clone was counted a few times. The chain carries TRBV6-5 and TRBJ2-6; D gene uncertain. There are 13 residues in the CDR3. In germline, CDR1 is MNHEY, CDR2 SVGAGI. V lost 0 bases, J lost 3 bases, and 0 bases lay in between. This chain's CDR3 is CASSYSGANVLTF. The CDR3 DNA sequence: TGTGCCAGCAGTTACTCTGGGGCCAACGTCCTGACTTTC.

The chain joins TRBV6-5 to TRBJ1-3, with a tentative D call TRBD1 (5 bases). CDR1 is MNHEY, CDR2 SVGAGI, per germline. This CDR3 is 16 amino acids long. V was trimmed by 0 bases and J by 0 bases, leaving 9 bases between them. Written as DNA, the CDR3 is TGTGCCAGCAGTTACTCGAGGACACGCTCTGGAAACACCATATATTTT. It translates to CASSYSRTRSGNTIYF.

This clone was recorded once. The rearrangement links TRBV27 to TRBJ1-5; D remains ambiguous. CDR3 size: 13 residues. V lost 2 bases to trimming and J lost 4 bases, with 6 bases between them. The V gene's germline CDR1 is MNHEY and CDR2 SMNVEV (reference sequence). The CDR3 region is CASSLKVNQPQHF. Written as DNA, the CDR3 is TGTGCCAGCAGTTTAAAGGTTAATCAGCCCCAGCATTTT.

This CDR3 reads CASSEAAGLREKLFF. The CDR3 bases are TGCGCCAGCAGCGAAGCCGCCGGGTTAAGAGAAAAACTGTTTTTT. The rearrangement links TRBV4-1 to TRBJ1-4, with no clear D. Trimming stripped 5 bases from V and 8 bases from J, with 18 bases between. Germline V gene sequence: CDR1 MGHRA, CDR2 YSYEKL. The CDR3 totals 15 residues.